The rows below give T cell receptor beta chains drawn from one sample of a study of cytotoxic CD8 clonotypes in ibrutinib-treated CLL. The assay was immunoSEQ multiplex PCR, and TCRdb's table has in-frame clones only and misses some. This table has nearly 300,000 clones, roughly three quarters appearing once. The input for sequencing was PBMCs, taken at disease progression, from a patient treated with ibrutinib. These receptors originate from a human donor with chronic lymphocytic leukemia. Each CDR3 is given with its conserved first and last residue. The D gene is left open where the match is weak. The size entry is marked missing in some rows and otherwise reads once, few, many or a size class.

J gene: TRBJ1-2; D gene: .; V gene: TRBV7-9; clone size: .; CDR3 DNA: TGTGCCAGCAGCTTAGCGAGACAGGAAGTCGTCTATGGCTACACCTTC; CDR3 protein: CASSLARQEVVYGYTF
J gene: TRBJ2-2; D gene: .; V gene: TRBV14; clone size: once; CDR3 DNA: TGTGCCAGCAGCCAATTTTCCACCGGGGAGCTGTTTTTT; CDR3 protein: CASSQFSTGELFF
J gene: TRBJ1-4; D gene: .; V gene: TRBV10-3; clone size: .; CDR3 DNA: TGTGCCATCAGTGTCGGGGGGCGCCCTGAAAAACTGTTTTTT; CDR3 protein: CAISVGGRPEKLFF
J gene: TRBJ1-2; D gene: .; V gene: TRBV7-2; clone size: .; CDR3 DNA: TGTGCCAGCAGCCCAGGGACACCCTATGGCTACACCTTC; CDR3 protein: CASSPGTPYGYTF
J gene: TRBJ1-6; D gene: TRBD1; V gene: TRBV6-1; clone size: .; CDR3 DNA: TGTGCCAGCAGTGGCGGGACAGGCTTAAATTCACCCCTCCACTTT; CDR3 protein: CASSGGTGLNSPLHF
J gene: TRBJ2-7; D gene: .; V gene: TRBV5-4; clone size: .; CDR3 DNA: TGTGCCAGCAGCTTACAGGGTTACGAGCAGTACTTC; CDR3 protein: CASSLQGYEQYF
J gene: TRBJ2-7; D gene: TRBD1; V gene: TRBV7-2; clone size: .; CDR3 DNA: TGTGCCAGCAGCCACCGACAGGGTTCCTACGAGCAGTACTTC; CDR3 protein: CASSHRQGSYEQYF
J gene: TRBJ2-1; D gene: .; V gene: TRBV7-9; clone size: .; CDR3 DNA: TGTGCCAGCAGCTTAGCGATAGTAACGTACAATGAGCAGTTCTTC; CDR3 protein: CASSLAIVTYNEQFF
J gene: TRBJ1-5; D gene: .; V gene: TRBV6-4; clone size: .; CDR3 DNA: TGTGCCAGCAGTCCTACCCCGGACCTGAATCAGCCCCAGCATTTT; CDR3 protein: CASSPTPDLNQPQHF
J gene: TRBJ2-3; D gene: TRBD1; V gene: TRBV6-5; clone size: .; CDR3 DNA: TGTGCCAGCAGGGGGACAGGGCCAGATACGCAGTATTTT; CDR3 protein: CASRGTGPDTQYF
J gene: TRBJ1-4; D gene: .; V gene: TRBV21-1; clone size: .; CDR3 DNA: TGTGCCAGCCGCAAGGAGGTGAATGAAAAACTGTTTTTT; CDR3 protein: CASRKEVNEKLFF
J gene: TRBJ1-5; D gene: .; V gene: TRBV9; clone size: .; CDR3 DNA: TGTGCCAGCAGCGACGGCTGGGGGATGGAGCCCCAGCATTTT; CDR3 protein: CASSDGWGMEPQHF
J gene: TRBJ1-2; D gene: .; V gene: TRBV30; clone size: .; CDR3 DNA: TGTGCCTGGAGCATCTTCACAAGGGTCTATGGCTACACCTTC; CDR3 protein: CAWSIFTRVYGYTF
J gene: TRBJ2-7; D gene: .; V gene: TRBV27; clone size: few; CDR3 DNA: TGTGCCAGCAGTTTATCGATCAACTACGAGCAGTACTTC; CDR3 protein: CASSLSINYEQYF
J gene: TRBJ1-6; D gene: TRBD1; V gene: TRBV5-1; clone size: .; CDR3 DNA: TGCGCCAGCAGCTTGGGAACAGGGGGAGGTTCACCCCTCCACTTT; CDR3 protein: CASSLGTGGGSPLHF
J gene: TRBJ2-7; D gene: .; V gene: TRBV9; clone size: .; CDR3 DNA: TGTGCCAGCAGCGTAAGTTGGATGGGCAGGCCCTACGAGCAGTACTTC; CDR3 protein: CASSVSWMGRPYEQYF
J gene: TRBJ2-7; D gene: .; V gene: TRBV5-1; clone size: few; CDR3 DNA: TGCGCCAGCAGCCCTGGTGGACATTGGCAGTACTTC; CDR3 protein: CASSPGGHWQYF
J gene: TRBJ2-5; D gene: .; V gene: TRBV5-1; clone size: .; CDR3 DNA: TGCGCCAGCAGCCCCGCATACAGGAAAGAGACCCAGTACTTC; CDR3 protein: CASSPAYRKETQYF
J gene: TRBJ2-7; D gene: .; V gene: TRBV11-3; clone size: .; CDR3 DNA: TGTGCCAGCAGCTTAGTGGACGAGCCCAACTTC; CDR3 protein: CASSLVDEPNF
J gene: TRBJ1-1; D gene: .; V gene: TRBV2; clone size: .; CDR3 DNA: TGTGCCAGCAGACGATACAGATCTGGACACTCGAACACTGAAGCTTTCTTT; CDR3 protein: CASRRYRSGHSNTEAFF
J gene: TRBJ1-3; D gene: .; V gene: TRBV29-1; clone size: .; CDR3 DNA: TGCAGCGCCGCCGACAGAACTGGAAACACCATATATTTT; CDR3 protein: CSAADRTGNTIYF
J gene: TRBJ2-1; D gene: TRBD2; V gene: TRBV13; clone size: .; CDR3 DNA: TGTGCCAGCAGCTTAGTTTCCAGCGGGAGAGGCAATGAGCAGTTCTTC; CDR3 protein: CASSLVSSGRGNEQFF
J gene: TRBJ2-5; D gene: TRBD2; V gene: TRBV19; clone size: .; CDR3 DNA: TGTGCCAGTAGTGTGACTAGCCGAGAGACCCAGTACTTC; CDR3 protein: CASSVTSRETQYF
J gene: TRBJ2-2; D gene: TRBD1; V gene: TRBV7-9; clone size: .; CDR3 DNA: TGTGCCAGCAGCTTATGGACAGGGAACACCGGGGAGCTGTTTTTT; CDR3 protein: CASSLWTGNTGELFF
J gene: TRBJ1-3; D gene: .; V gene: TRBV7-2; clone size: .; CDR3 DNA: TGTGCCAGCAGCTTAGATGGGTGGCGCTCGGGAAACACCATATATTTT; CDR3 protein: CASSLDGWRSGNTIYF
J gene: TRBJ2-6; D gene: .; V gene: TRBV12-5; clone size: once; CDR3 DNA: TGTGCTAGTGGTTTGGTACTGAGCGAGATTGGGGCCAACGTCCTGACTTTC; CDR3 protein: CASGLVLSEIGANVLTF
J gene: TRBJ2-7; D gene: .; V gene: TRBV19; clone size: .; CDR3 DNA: TGTGCCAGTAGAGCACCCAGCTCCTACGAGCAGTACTTC; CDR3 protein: CASRAPSSYEQYF
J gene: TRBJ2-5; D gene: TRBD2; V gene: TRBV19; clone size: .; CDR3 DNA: TGTGCCAGTAGTACGGGACTAGCGACCCAAGAGACCCAGTACTTC; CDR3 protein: CASSTGLATQETQYF
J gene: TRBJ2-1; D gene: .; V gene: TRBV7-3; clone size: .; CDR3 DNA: TGTGCCAGCAGCGAAGACAGTTTCTATGAGCAGTTCTTC; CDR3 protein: CASSEDSFYEQFF